This record concerns one T cell receptor beta chain sequence. At one boundary the junction diverges from the germline segment, which might be a read error. These data come from a study of blood T cell repertoires in COVID-19. About the research overall: Sites across the United States, Italy and Spain contributed samples from acute and convalescent COVID-19. T cells, B-cell-depleted T cells, or PBMCs provided the cDNA or gDNA that served as material.

Germline values: CDR1 MNHNY, CDR2 SVGAGI (reference sequence). This CDR3 contains 11 residues. In the authors' workflow: Scientists estimated how many nucleated cells there were by amplifying reference gene primers. Profiled with immunoSEQ multiplex PCR; TCRdb holds only in-frame clones, not every one. V, J and clone size reflect that table, while D and trimming were determined from the DNA. The sample includes about 250,000 clones, around 88% of them seen just once. The material sequenced was peripheral blood. This TCR came from a woman between 25 and 40 years old with COVID-19, enrolled during active disease. The V and J genes are TRBV6-6 and TRBJ1-3; tentative D call: TRBD1 (6 bases). The CDR3 nucleotides are TGTGCCAGCAGGGAGACAGGACAGCCGGATTTT. Residues: CASRETGQPDF.